This TCR beta chain is drawn from a study of T cells in localized non-small cell lung cancer. Findings and caveats of the study: Longer survival (overall) was linked to higher T cell density in blood. Because researchers sequenced only one region of the tumor, heterogeneity is still possible. Uninvolved neighboring lung showed the greatest T cell clonality, exceeding tumor. A median of approximately 60 of the top 100 tumor clones appeared in adjacent lung, which was paired and uninvolved.

Clones were read by immunoSEQ multiplex PCR, and TCRdb kept only the in-frame ones, dropping some. The repertoire includes about 39,000 clones, around 75% of them detected once, and 30% to 35% sits in the top ten. This clone appeared once. Its antigen remains unknown. Germline CDR1 and CDR2: MGHRA and YSYEKL. The CDR3 length is 15 residues. V was trimmed by 0 bases and J by 7 bases, leaving 12 bases between them. Sequencing used PBMCs, obtained before any cancer treatment. The chain combines TRBV4-1 with TRBJ1-4, with a weak D call TRBD1 (6 bases). The clonotype comes from a woman aged 35 to 75 with stage II squamous cell lung carcinoma. The CDR3 here is CASSQDGGRTEKLFF. The CDR3 DNA reads as TGCGCCAGCAGCCAAGACGGGGGCAGGACTGAAAAACTGTTTTTT.